This is a list of T cell receptor beta chains from one sample in a study of memory CD4+ T cells and cytomegalovirus serostatus. The data were produced by immunoSEQ multiplex PCR, yet TCRdb's version contains in-frame clones alone and is incomplete. Of about 58,000 clones in the sample, approximately 77% were seen once. Sequenced material: memory CD4+ T cells from blood. The receptors here all came from an adult in good health and CMV-seronegative. Some clones in this sample may be carry-over from other donors' samples. CDR3s leave out the opening cysteine and the closing phenylalanine or tryptophan. Fields, in order: clone size, V gene, CDR3 protein. Clone sizes are given selectively: once, few, many, or a class where the clone is expanded.

>.|TRBV18
ASSIQGDTEAF
>.|TRBV28
ASSLFGSRQETQY
>.|TRBV12-5
ASGRSVTSYEQY
>.|TRBV7-9
ASSFPGREQY
>.|TRBV29-1
SVDRQGARSEQF
>.|TRBV28
ASSLSWRTRTY
>once|TRBV18
ASSPLIGNYEQY
>once|TRBV20-1
SALGSEQY
>few|TRBV5-4
ASSFSGASSYEQY
>.|TRBV28
ASSSSGGAETQY
>.|TRBV28
ASSLYNEQF
>.|TRBV28
ASIRQGLGNQPQH
>.|TRBV30
AWSADSNQPQH
>.|TRBV11-2
ASSLTGSNQPQH
>.|TRBV5-6
ASSPGGAGST
>.|TRBV5-1
ASSLQGGPDTQY
>.|TRBV6-5
ASSLLAGNTDTQY
>.|TRBV29-1
SVASSNEKLF
>.|TRBV11-3
ASSFNTGELF
>.|TRBV7-8
ASSPKRGATNEKLF
>.|TRBV5-1
ASSSPGSGDKKETQY
>.|TRBV5-6
ASTQGKVTEAF
>.|TRBV7-8
ASSLADSNEAF
>.|TRBV5-6
ASSSARTAGETQY
>.|TRBV9
ASSVTSGGETQY
>.|TRBV28
ASSFPGGGNQPQH
>.|TRBV9
ASSGSQGYGYT
>.|TRBV28
ASSFYRVPEQY
>.|TRBV28
ASAGIYEQY
>.|TRBV30
AWSVQGSTEAF
>.|TRBV29-1
SADAGTQIDTQY
>once|TRBV6-1
ASSVPRFGRITEAF
>.|TRBV7-3
ASSLGSPSGANVLT
>.|TRBV21-1
ASNMVSYEQY
>.|TRBV7-2
ASSLNPGTGNTEAF
>.|TRBV28
ASSLNGGHTEAF
>.|TRBV10-3
AISESGGPGELF
>.|TRBV2
ASSEVRANYGYT
>.|TRBV29-1
SVPGAIGGTEAF